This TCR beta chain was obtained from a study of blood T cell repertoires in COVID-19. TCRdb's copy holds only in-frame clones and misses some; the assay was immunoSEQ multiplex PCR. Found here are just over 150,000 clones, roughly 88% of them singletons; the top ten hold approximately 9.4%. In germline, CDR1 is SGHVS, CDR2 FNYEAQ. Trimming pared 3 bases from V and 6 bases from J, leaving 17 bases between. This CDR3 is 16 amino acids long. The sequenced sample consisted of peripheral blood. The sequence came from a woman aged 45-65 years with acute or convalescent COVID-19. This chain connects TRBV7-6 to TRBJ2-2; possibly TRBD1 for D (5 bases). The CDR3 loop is CASSFGAFMGPGELFF. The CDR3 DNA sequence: TGTGCCAGCAGCTTTGGGGCTTTTATGGGGCCCGGGGAGCTGTTTTTT.